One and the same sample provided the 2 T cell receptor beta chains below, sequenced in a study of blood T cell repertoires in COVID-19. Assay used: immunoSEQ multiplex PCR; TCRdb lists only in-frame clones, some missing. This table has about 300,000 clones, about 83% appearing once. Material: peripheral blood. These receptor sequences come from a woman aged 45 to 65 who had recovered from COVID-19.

This CDR3 is CAWAGLGGGYTF. In nucleotides, the CDR3 is TGTGCCTGGGCCGGGTTAGGAGGTGGCTACACCTTC. The chain links TRBV30 to TRBJ1-2; D remains ambiguous. This CDR3 region has 12 residues. Germline CDR1 is GTSNPN and CDR2 is SVGIG (reference sequence). V gave up 5 bases and J gave up 7 bases, with 14 bases separating them.

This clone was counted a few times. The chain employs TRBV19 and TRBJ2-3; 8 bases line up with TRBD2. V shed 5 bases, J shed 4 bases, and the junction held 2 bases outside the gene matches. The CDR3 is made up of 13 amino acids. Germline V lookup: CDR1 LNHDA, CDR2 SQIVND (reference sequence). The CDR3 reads CASSLGLADTQYF. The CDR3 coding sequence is TGTGCCAGTAGTCTGGGACTAGCAGATACGCAGTATTTT.